This TCR beta chain was obtained from a study of post-analysis software for immune sequencing data. The study, taken as a whole, reports: The five TRBV segments detected at higher frequency in patients than in controls included TRBV5-6, TRBV5-1 and TRBV20-1. Compared with controls, patients showed significantly lower normalized Chao1 diversity. Same-batch samples co-clustered strongly by F measure.

Germline lookup yields CDR1 MNHEY and CDR2 SMNVEV (reference sequence). The V end was cut by 4 bases, the J end by 7 bases, with 17 bases between. The CDR3 contains 15 residues. A note on this clonotype: Its antigen is undetermined.

Every TCR beta cDNA library bore unique molecular identifiers. TCRdb independently ran MiXCR on the PCR reads; one entry per CDR3 protein. The repertoire includes more than 450,000 distinct CDR3 sequences, 34% of them detected once, and around 5.9% sits in the top ten. This TCR derives from a girl aged 2-17 years with multiple sclerosis. The chain links TRBV27 to TRBJ2-1; no definite D call. Sequences were obtained from blood. The CDR3 DNA reads as TGTGCCAGCAGTTATACTACCCCGAAAGAGAATGAGCAGTTCTTC. This encodes CASSYTTPKENEQFF.